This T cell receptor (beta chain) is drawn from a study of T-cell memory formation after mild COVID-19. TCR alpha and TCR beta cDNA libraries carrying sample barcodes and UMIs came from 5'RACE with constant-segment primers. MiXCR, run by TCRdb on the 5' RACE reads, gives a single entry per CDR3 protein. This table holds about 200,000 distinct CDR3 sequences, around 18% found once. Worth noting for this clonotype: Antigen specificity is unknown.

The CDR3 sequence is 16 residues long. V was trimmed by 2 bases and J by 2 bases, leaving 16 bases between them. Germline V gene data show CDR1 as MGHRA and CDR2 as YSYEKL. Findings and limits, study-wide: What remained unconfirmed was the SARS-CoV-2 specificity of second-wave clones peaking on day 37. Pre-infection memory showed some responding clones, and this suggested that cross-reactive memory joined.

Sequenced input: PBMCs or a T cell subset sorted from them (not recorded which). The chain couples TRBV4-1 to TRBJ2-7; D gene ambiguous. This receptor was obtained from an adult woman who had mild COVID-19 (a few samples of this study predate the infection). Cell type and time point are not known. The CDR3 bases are TGCGCCAGCAGCCAAACGAGTGTGGGCTTTACCTACGAGCAGTACTTC. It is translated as CASSQTSVGFTYEQYF.